In this sample, the clone carrying this TCR beta chain turned up many times. Its antigen is unknown. Together with a sample-barcoded 5' primer, a J-beta primer mix was included in a second PCR lasting roughly 6 to 12 cycles. TCRdb re-called the 5' RACE reads through MiXCR, storing one row per CDR3 protein. Among more than 1.4 million distinct CDR3 sequences listed, around 42% were seen once. This specimen belongs to a study of blood T cells in healthy people across ages. Study conclusions and caveats: Naive CD4+ cell counts and diversity both ran higher in long-lived than in aged donors.

Germline values: CDR1 MDHEN, CDR2 SYDVKM. CDR3 size: 13 residues. V was clipped by 6 bases and J by 8 bases, with 16 bases between them. Material: blood. The rearrangement uses TRBV28 and TRBJ1-1; D gene unclear. The TCR comes from a young woman in good health. The CDR3 spells CASSPRKNQEAFF. CDR3 nucleotide sequence: TGTGCCAGCAGCCCCCGGAAGAACCAAGAAGCTTTCTTT.